This T cell receptor (beta chain) was sequenced for a study of blood T cell repertoires in COVID-19. Study in general: T cells, B-cell-depleted T cells, or PBMCs supplied cDNA or gDNA.

Germline assignment: CDR1 MRHNA and CDR2 SNTAGT. V shed 4 bases and J 11 bases; nucleotides not matched to a gene: 7. This CDR3 has 14 amino acids. Recovered status applied to Cohort 3 donors who had two consecutive negative PCRs. It also applied to those with clearance or with symptom resolution. Sequenced by immunoSEQ multiplex PCR; TCRdb stores in-frame clones only, minus some. Found here are hundreds of thousands of clones, over 75% of them singletons; the top ten hold more than 1.5%. This clone was seen more than once but under ten times. The specimen was PBMCs or T cells enriched from blood (not recorded which). The chain couples TRBV6-4 to TRBJ2-1, with 11 nucleotides matching TRBD2. This clonotype was obtained from a man aged 35-49 years who had recovered from COVID-19. The chain's CDR3 is CASSVTSGNGKQFF. In nucleotides, the CDR3 is TGTGCCAGCAGTGTGACTAGCGGGAACGGGAAGCAGTTCTTC.